These 20 T cell receptor beta chains were sequenced from one sample in a study of blood T cell repertoires in COVID-19. Method: immunoSEQ multiplex PCR; TCRdb's copy keeps in-frame clones and lacks some. The table records about 130,000 clones, roughly nine tenths of them present only once. The sequencing sample was made of peripheral blood. Receptor source: a woman in her seventies with COVID-19, enrolled during active disease.

V is TRBV2 and J is TRBJ2-1, with 12 bases aligning to TRBD1. Germline-derived CDR1 and CDR2 are SNHLY and FYNNEI. V lost 3 bases and J lost 8; bases outside the gene matches: 2. CDR3 length equals 14 residues. The CDR3: CASSDGTGGHEQFF. The CDR3 DNA reads as TGTGCCAGCAGTGACGGGACAGGGGGCCATGAGCAGTTCTTC.

This clone has just one count. The chain uses TRBV28 and TRBJ1-4; 7 bases are a match to TRBD1. Germline CDR1 reads MDHEN; CDR2 reads SYDVKM. The CDR3 contains 16 residues. V shed 5 bases, J shed 0 bases, and the junction held 6 bases outside the gene matches. The CDR3 nucleotides read TGTGCCAGCAGTACAAGACAGGGACCAACTAATGAAAAACTGTTTTTT. Its translation: CASSTRQGPTNEKLFF.

V gene TRBV7-9 combines with J gene TRBJ1-6; D ambiguous. The CDR3 totals 14 residues. Deletions cut 1 base from V and 6 bases from J, with 7 bases between. Germline V gives CDR1 SEHNR, CDR2 FQNEAQ (reference sequence). The CDR3 nucleotides are TGTGCCAGCAGCTTAGTAGCCAGTAATTCACCCCTCCACTTT. Its translation is CASSLVASNSPLHF.

The V gene is TRBV28, the J gene TRBJ1-4; maybe TRBD1 (5 bases). Trimming took off 10 bases at V and 4 bases at J, with 19 bases between the two ends. CDR3 length: 15 residues. Germline values: CDR1 MDHEN, CDR2 SYDVKM. CDR3 nucleotides: TGTGCCACCGAAATGGGGACGGGGGGTAATGAAAAACTGTTTTTT. It is translated as CATEMGTGGNEKLFF.

This clone was picked up a small number of times. V is TRBV19 and J is TRBJ1-2, with a weak D call TRBD1 (6 bases). Germline values: CDR1 LNHDA, CDR2 SQIVND (reference sequence). CDR3 length: 13 residues. V was clipped by 3 bases and J by 4 bases, with 9 bases between them. CDR3 nucleotide sequence: TGTGCCAGTAGTATGCGACAGGTCTATGGCTACACCTTC. This translates into CASSMRQVYGYTF.

V gene TRBV7-2 combines with J gene TRBJ1-5, with D perhaps TRBD1 (5 bases). V was shortened by 2 bases and J by 0 bases, with 8 bases between the two germline ends. CDR3 length: 15 residues. Germline CDR1 is SGHTA and CDR2 is FQGNSA. CDR3 residues: CASSLTGTSNQPQHF. The DNA for the CDR3 is TGTGCCAGCAGCTTAACAGGAACTAGCAATCAGCCCCAGCATTTT.

This sequence joins TRBV5-6 and TRBJ1-1, with D possibly matching TRBD1 (5 bases). The CDR3 loop spans 11 amino acids. V was cut by 7 bases and J by 5 bases, with 9 bases left in between. Germline CDR1 SGHDT, CDR2 YYEEEE. In DNA, the CDR3 is TGTGCCAGCCAGGGTAGGACTGAAGCTTTCTTT. This encodes CASQGRTEAFF.

The chain recombines TRBV6-5 with TRBJ1-2, with unresolved D. This CDR3 comprises 12 residues. Per germline, CDR1 MNHEY and CDR2 SVGAGI. Trimming removed 5 bases from V and 6 bases from J, with 10 bases in between. CDR3 loop: CASSMTGDGYTF. The CDR3 DNA follows: TGTGCCAGCAGTATGACTGGAGATGGCTACACCTTC.

The genes are TRBV19 and TRBJ1-6; no reliable D call. Trimming stripped 6 bases from V and 0 bases from J, with 9 bases between. CDR1 is LNHDA, CDR2 SQIVND, per germline (reference sequence). CDR3 length equals 15 residues. This chain's CDR3 is CASSPHSSYNSPLHF. CDR3 DNA sequence: TGTGCCAGTAGCCCGCACAGCTCCTATAATTCACCCCTCCACTTT.

V gene TRBV6-2 or TRBV6-3 combines with J gene TRBJ2-2; 13 bases line up with TRBD2. The CDR3 spans 21 residues. Germline values: CDR1 MNHEY, CDR2 SVGEGT. With 4 bases clipped from V and 6 bases from J, the junction kept 20 bases outside the gene matches. The CDR3 sequence is CASSSPRDRLAGGRSSGELFF. CDR3 in DNA: TGTGCCAGCAGTTCCCCCCGCGATAGACTAGCGGGGGGCAGGTCTTCCGGGGAGCTGTTTTTT.

V and J are TRBV5-1 and TRBJ2-1, with D uncertain. Germline lookup yields CDR1 SGHRS and CDR2 YFSETQ. CDR3 length: 15 amino acids. The V and J ends lost 4 bases and 3 bases respectively, with 14 bases between them. Written as DNA, the CDR3 is TGCGCCAGCAGCGACAACGGTGGTGTCTACAATGAGCAGTTCTTC. Residues: CASSDNGGVYNEQFF.

This chain uses TRBV6-6 with TRBJ1-5, with D possibly being TRBD1 (5 bases). Trimming removed 4 bases from V and 1 base from J, with 11 bases in between. Germline V gives CDR1 MNHNY, CDR2 SVGAGI (reference sequence). The CDR3 covers 15 residues. The CDR3 nucleotides read TGTGCCAGCAGTTCTCAGGGCTTGAGCAATCAGCCCCAGCATTTT. Translation gives CASSSQGLSNQPQHF.

The chain couples TRBV19 to TRBJ1-4; 9 bases agree with TRBD1. Losses at the gene ends were 4 bases for V and 6 bases for J; bases not matched to a gene: 3. Germline V CDR1 and CDR2: LNHDA, SQIVND (reference sequence). The CDR3 runs to 14 residues. The CDR3 DNA reads TGTGCCAGTAGTAACGACAGGGGGGATGAAAAACTGTTTTTT. Translating gives CASSNDRGDEKLFF.

The chain carries TRBV19 and TRBJ2-7; maybe TRBD1 (5 bases). This CDR3 region has 15 residues. V was pared by 1 base and J by 5 bases, with 15 bases between. CDR1 and CDR2 from the germline V gene are LNHDA and SQIVND (reference sequence). CDR3 region: CASSIAGQGDDEQYF. In DNA, the CDR3 is TGTGCCAGTAGTATAGCTGGCCAGGGCGACGACGAGCAGTACTTC.

This clone was counted a single time. The J gene is TRBJ1-2, the V gene TRBV6-6; 10 bases map to TRBD1. The CDR3 contains 15 residues. J lost 5 bases, V lost 2 bases, and 5 bases had no gene match. Germline V gene data show CDR1 as MNHNY and CDR2 as SVGAGI (reference sequence). The CDR3 DNA reads TGTGCCAGCAGTTACAATCCGGGACAGGGGTATGGCTACACCTTC. Amino acids: CASSYNPGQGYGYTF.

This clone was detected only once. This rearrangement joins TRBV6-1 to TRBJ2-7; 7 bases line up with TRBD1. From germline, CDR1 is MNHNS and CDR2 SASEGT. V gave up 2 bases and J gave up 7 bases; unmatched junction bases: 8. CDR3 size: 14 residues. The chain's CDR3 is CASSERWDSREQYF. The CDR3 bases are TGTGCCAGCAGTGAAAGGTGGGACAGCCGGGAGCAGTACTTC.

CDR3 in amino acids: CASAQPGAGNTIYF. CDR3 coding DNA: TGTGCCAGCGCCCAGCCGGGTGCTGGAAACACCATATATTTT. The chain is built from TRBV6-5 and TRBJ1-3; no definite D call. The CDR3 runs 14 residues. The ends were cut back, 8 bases at V and 2 bases at J, with 13 bases in the middle. Looked up from germline, CDR1 is MNHEY and CDR2 is SVGAGI.

This clone showed up just once. The chain employs TRBV19 and TRBJ1-4, with 10 bases that match TRBD1. After removal of 6 bases from V and 5 bases from J, the junction contained 0 bases not matched to a gene. The CDR3 is 13 amino acids. CDR1 is LNHDA and CDR2 is SQIVND in the germline V gene (reference sequence). As DNA, the CDR3 is TGTGCCAGTAGGGACAGGGGGAATGAAAAACTGTTTTTT. Translation gives CASRDRGNEKLFF.

The J gene is TRBJ2-7, the V gene TRBV18, with 7 bases fitting TRBD2. The junction had 2 bases not matched to a gene; V was cut back by 3 bases and J by 0 bases. Germline loops: CDR1 KGHSH, CDR2 LQKENI. This CDR3 spans 14 amino acids. The CDR3 is CASSPRGNSYEQYF. The CDR3 nucleotides are TGTGCCAGCTCACCGCGGGGGAACTCCTACGAGCAGTACTTC.

CDR3 sequence: CASSSDRAYEQFF. In nucleotides, the CDR3 is TGTGCCAGCAGCAGCGACAGGGCCTATGAGCAGTTCTTC. V and J are TRBV7-2 and TRBJ2-1, with 7 bases aligning to TRBD1. The V gene's germline CDR1 is SGHTA and CDR2 FQGNSA. The V and J ends lost 5 bases and 8 bases, in that order; junction bases with no gene match: 6. The CDR3 totals 13 residues.